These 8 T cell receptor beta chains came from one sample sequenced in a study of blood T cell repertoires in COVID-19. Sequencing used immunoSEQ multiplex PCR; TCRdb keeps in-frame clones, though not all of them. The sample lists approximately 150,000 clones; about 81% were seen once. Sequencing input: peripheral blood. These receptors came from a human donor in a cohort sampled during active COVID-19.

CDR3 amino acids: CASSVKAGQSYNEQFF. In DNA form, the CDR3 reads TGTGCCAGCAGCGTAAAGGCAGGACAGAGCTACAATGAGCAGTTCTTC. The V and J genes are TRBV9 and TRBJ2-1; a weak D match, TRBD1 (6 bases). In germline, CDR1 is SGDLS, CDR2 YYNGEE. V dropped 1 base and J dropped 3 bases, with 14 bases sitting between them. The CDR3 loop spans 16 amino acids. Full variable domain (remainder filled in from reference TRBV9 and TRBJ2-1): DSGVTQTPKHLITATGQRVTLRCSPRSGDLSVYWYQQSLDQGLQFLIQYYNGEERAKGNILERFSAQQFPDLHSELNLSSLELGDSALYFCASSVKAGQSYNEQFFGPGTRLTVL.

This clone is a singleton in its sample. In DNA, the CDR3 is TGTGCCAGCGGGGGAACAGGGGCCGCGAGGCACGAGCAGTACTTC. It is translated as CASGGTGAARHEQYF. The V and J genes are TRBV28 and TRBJ2-7; 7 bases are shared with TRBD1. V lost 8 bases and J lost 5; bases outside the gene matches: 15. This CDR3 contains 15 residues. Germline assignment: CDR1 MDHEN and CDR2 SYDVKM.

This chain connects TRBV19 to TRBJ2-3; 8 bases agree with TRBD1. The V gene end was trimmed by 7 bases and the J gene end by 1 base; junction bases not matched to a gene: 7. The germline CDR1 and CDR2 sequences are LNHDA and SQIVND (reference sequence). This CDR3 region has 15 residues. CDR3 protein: CASMPTGGRTDTQYF. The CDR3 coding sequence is TGTGCCAGTATGCCCACAGGGGGACGCACAGATACGCAGTATTTT.

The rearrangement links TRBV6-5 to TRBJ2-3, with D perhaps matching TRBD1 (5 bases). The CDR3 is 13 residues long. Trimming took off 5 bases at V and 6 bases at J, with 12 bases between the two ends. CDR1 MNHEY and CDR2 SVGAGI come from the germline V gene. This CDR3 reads CASSPQGWDTQYF. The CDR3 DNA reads TGTGCCAGCAGTCCCCAGGGTTGGGATACGCAGTATTTT.

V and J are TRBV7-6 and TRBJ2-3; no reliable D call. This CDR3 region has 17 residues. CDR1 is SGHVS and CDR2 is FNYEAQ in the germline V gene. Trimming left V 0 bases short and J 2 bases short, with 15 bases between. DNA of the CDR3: TGTGCCAGCAGCTTAGCGCCTCCCGAGGCGAACACAGATACGCAGTATTTT. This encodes CASSLAPPEANTDTQYF. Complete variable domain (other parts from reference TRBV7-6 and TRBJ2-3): GAGVSQSPRYKVTKRGQDVALRCDPISGHVSLYWYRQALGQGPEFLTYFNYEAQQDKSGLPNDRFSAERPEGSISTLTIQRTEQRDSAMYRCASSLAPPEANTDTQYFGPGTRLTVL.

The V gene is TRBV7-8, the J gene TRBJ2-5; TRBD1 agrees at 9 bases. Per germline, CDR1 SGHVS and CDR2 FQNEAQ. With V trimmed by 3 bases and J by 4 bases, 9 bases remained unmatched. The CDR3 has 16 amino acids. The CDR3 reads CASSFDGQGIGETQYF. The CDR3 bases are TGTGCCAGCAGCTTTGACGGACAGGGGATTGGAGAGACCCAGTACTTC.

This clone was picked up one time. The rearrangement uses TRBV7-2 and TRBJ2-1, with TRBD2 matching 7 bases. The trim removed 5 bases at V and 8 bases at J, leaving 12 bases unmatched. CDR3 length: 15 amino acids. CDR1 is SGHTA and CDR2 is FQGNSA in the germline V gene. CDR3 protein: CASSGDGRVGHEQFF. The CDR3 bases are TGTGCCAGCAGCGGGGATGGGAGGGTAGGCCATGAGCAGTTCTTC.

For the CDR3, the DNA is TGTGCCAGCAACACGGCGGGGCGGACCGATGCCTATACGCAGTATTTT. Its translation: CASNTAGRTDAYTQYF. V is TRBV5-4 and J is TRBJ2-3; a possible D gene is TRBD2 (6 bases). Trimming left V 6 bases short and J 7 bases short, with 24 bases between. The CDR3 length is 16 residues. Germline CDR1 SGHNT, CDR2 YYREEE (reference sequence).